The clone carrying this T cell receptor (beta chain) has ten or more counts. The antigen is unknown. The data originate from a study of T cells in Graves' hyperthyroidism and ophthalmopathy. This CDR3 is 16 amino acids long. Trimming left V 2 bases short and J 4 bases short, with 14 bases between. CDR1 is SGHAT, CDR2 FQNNGV, per germline. Extraction of PBMCs used approximately 10 ml of fresh peripheral blood. Study results and caveats: Blood held most thyroid clonotypes expanded above 0.001 frequency. Ophthalmopathy and stable hyperthyroidism were separated by a 13 V-J model.

Using RNA transcripts as the source, TCR beta CDR3 regions were amplified. Initially, a first-round RT-PCR of the TCR CDR3 employed the HTBI primer set. MiXCR, run by TCRdb on the multiplex PCR reads, gives a single entry per CDR3 protein. Among approximately 380,000 distinct CDR3 sequences listed, less than 20% were seen once. This TCR was recovered from a man between 18 and 35 years old with Graves' ophthalmopathy. Sequencing input: blood. The chain employs TRBV11-2 and TRBJ2-2; D might be TRBD1 or TRBD2, each matching 5 bases. CDR3 amino acids: CASSLNPGPGTGELFF. CDR3 in DNA: TGTGCCAGCAGCTTAAACCCGGGACCAGGCACCGGGGAGCTGTTTTTT.